The 18 T cell receptor beta chains listed next were all sequenced from one sample in a study of tumor-infiltrating lymphocytes in primary liver carcinoma. Both RNA and DNA were isolated together from roughly 20-30 mg of bulk tissue that had not been sorted. Priming with a constant-region primer yielded TCR beta cDNA from roughly 0.45 ug total RNA. Three nested multiplex PCR rounds, a slightly modified ARM-PCR, produced the libraries for TCR beta. A C-beta reverse primer was combined with TRBV1-TRBV30 forward primers in the first two PCR rounds, and each round had approximately 10 cycles. TCRdb reprocessed the multiplex PCR reads with MiXCR, giving one entry per CDR3 protein. The profile shows tens of thousands of distinct CDR3 sequences, less than 75% of them singletons. The sequenced sample consisted of liver tumor tissue from sampling region 5. The subset denotes: tumor region T5, tumor centre. Every receptor here comes from a man in his forties or fifties with primary liver carcinoma and hepatitis B virus infection.

Points on this clonotype: The germline gene is not matched at one end of the junction; a read error may be the cause. This sequence joins TRBV5-1 and TRBJ2-5; no definite D call. Per the germline V gene, CDR1 is SGHRS and CDR2 is YFSETQ. The CDR3 is 16 residues long. The CDR3 bases are TGCGCCAGCAGCCCCAAGCAAGTCCTCCCCCAAGAGACACAGTACTTC. Translated, it gives CASSPKQVLPQETQYF.

This chain uses TRBV20-1 with TRBJ2-1; D unclear. The V gene lost 4 bases and the J gene lost 0 bases, with 10 bases spanning the gap. The CDR3 length is 14 residues. Germline-derived CDR1 and CDR2 are DFQATT and SNEGSKA (reference sequence). Here the CDR3 reads CSATTHTSYNEQFF. CDR3 in DNA: TGCAGTGCTACCACTCACACCTCCTACAATGAGCAGTTCTTC.

The V and J genes are TRBV11-2 and TRBJ2-1, with D possibly being TRBD2 (5 bases). The V and J ends lost 6 bases and 13 bases respectively, with 19 bases between them. The CDR3 runs to 13 residues. Looked up from germline, CDR1 is SGHAT and CDR2 is FQNNGV. CDR3 loop: CASSSALAKDQFF. CDR3 DNA: TGTGCCAGCAGTTCCGCGCTAGCCAAGGACCAGTTCTTC. Looking up the rest from reference TRBV11-2 and TRBJ2-1 gives the full variable domain: EAGVAQSPRYKIIEKRQSVAFWCNPISGHATLYWYQQILGQGPKLLIQFQNNGVVDDSQLPKDRFSAERLKGVDSTLKIQPAKLEDSAVYLCASSSALAKDQFFGPGTRLTVL.

J is TRBJ2-3 and V is TRBV11-1; 9 bases align to TRBD2. CDR3 length: 16 amino acids. The V gene's germline CDR1 is SGHAT and CDR2 FQDESV (reference sequence). V dropped 7 bases and J dropped 1; count of bases not matched to a gene: 9. CDR3: CASIKGLAVCTDTQYF. CDR3 DNA: TGTGCCAGCATCAAGGGACTAGCAGTTTGCACAGATACGCAGTATTTT.

About this clonotype: The junction does not match germline at one end; this may be a read error. This chain joins TRBV11-2 and TRBJ2-1, with 12 bases aligning to TRBD1. The length of the CDR3 is 15 residues. Germline CDR1 reads SGHAT; CDR2 reads FQNNGV. As DNA, the CDR3 is TGTGCCAGCACGGGGGGGACAGGGGGCGTCAATGAGCTGTTCTTT. Translated, it gives CASTGGTGGVNELFF. Complete variable domain (other parts from reference TRBV11-2 and TRBJ2-1): EAGVAQSPRYKIIEKRQSVAFWCNPISGHATLYWYQQILGQGPKLLIQFQNNGVVDDSQLPKDRFSAERLKGVDSTLKIQPAKLEDSAVYLCASTGGTGGVNELFFGPGTRLTVL.

About this clonotype: One end of the junction varies from germline; a read error may be responsible. V is TRBV6-5 and J is TRBJ2-7, with 7 bases identical to TRBD1. There are 15 residues in the CDR3. Per the germline V gene, CDR1 is MNHEY and CDR2 is SVGAGI. CDR3 nucleotide sequence: TGTGCCAGCCCGACCGGGACAGCAAATTCCTACGAGCAGTACTTT. Its translation is CASPTGTANSYEQYF.

The CDR3 nucleotides read TGTGCCATCATCCACGACAGGGGAGGATCACACCCCCACTTT. As protein: CAIIHDRGGSHPHF. V is TRBV10-3 and J is TRBJ1-6; 8 bases map to TRBD1. Trimming took 7 bases from V and 18 from J; bases not matched to a gene: 17. The CDR3 loop spans 14 amino acids. From germline, CDR1 is ENHRY and CDR2 SYGVKD.

As regards this clonotype: A much larger clone differs from this one at a single base, so this may be a read error. CDR3 bases: TGTGCCAGCAGCTTAACCGGGATTAGCACAGATACGCAGTATTTT. This gives the protein CASSLTGISTDTQYF. V usage is TRBV7-3 and J usage is TRBJ2-3; a weak D match, TRBD2 (5 bases). The CDR3 contains 15 residues. Germline V lookup: CDR1 SGHTA, CDR2 FQGTGA. The V and J ends lost 0 bases and 0 bases respectively, with 7 bases between them.

This clonotype was picked up many times. The chain employs TRBV12-3 or TRBV12-4 and TRBJ2-2, with 14 bases lining up with TRBD2. Trimming took 6 bases from V and 2 from J; bases not matched to a gene: 20. The CDR3 totals 22 residues. Here the CDR3 reads CASRPPRVPGTSGRRNTGELFF. The CDR3 region has the DNA TGTGCCAGCAGGCCCCCCCGGGTCCCCGGGACTAGCGGGAGAAGAAACACCGGGGAGCTGTTTTTT.

This clonotype was seen more than once but under ten times. The rearrangement links TRBV28 to TRBJ1-5; TRBD1 is a possible D gene (6 bases). The CDR3 consists of 15 residues. Germline assignment: CDR1 MDHEN and CDR2 SYDVKM. V was trimmed by 2 bases and J by 6 bases, leaving 14 bases between them. The CDR3 loop is CASSLPVGGRQPQHF. In DNA form, the CDR3 reads TGTGCCAGCAGTTTACCTGTGGGGGGCCGTCAGCCCCAGCATTTT.

The J gene is TRBJ2-5, the V gene TRBV28; TRBD1 aligns across 10 bases. The CDR3 length is 15 residues. Germline CDR1 is MDHEN and CDR2 is SYDVKM. J was trimmed by 5 bases and V by 3 bases; bases with no gene match: 6. Here the CDR3 reads CASSLPTGGLETQYF. In nucleotides, the CDR3 is TGTGCCAGCAGTTTGCCGACAGGGGGCCTTGAGACCCAGTACTTC.

In its sample, this clonotype was seen many times. The V call is TRBV28, the J call TRBJ1-4; D is uncertain. CDR1 and CDR2 from the germline V gene are MDHEN and SYDVKM. Trimming removed 8 bases from V and 7 bases from J, with 11 bases in between. This CDR3 contains 12 residues. The CDR3 spells CASGIAVEKLFF. The CDR3 DNA reads TGTGCCAGCGGGATAGCAGTTGAAAAACTGTTTTTT.

A word on this clonotype: Germline is not matched at one junction end, which may reflect a read error. The V and J genes are TRBV19 and TRBJ1-1; no reliable D call. From germline, CDR1 is LNHDA and CDR2 SQIVND (reference sequence). CDR3 length equals 14 residues. CDR3 amino acids: CASSIGREWTGAFF. In DNA, the CDR3 is TGTGCCAGTAGTATAGGAAGGGAATGGACTGGAGCTTTCTTT.

Details on this clonotype: The junction departs from germline at one end; a sequencing error may be responsible. This sequence joins TRBV4-1 and TRBJ2-5, with 7 bases fitting TRBD1. This CDR3 has 14 residues. Looked up from germline, CDR1 is MGHRA and CDR2 is YSYEKL. The CDR3 protein is CASSQGQGEETEYF. The CDR3 DNA reads TGCGCCAGCAGCCAAGGACAGGGCGAAGAGACCGAGTACTTC.

Of note for this clonotype: Germline is not matched at one junction end, which may reflect a read error. The rearrangement joins TRBV4-1 to TRBJ2-1; 7 bases are a match to TRBD2. The germline V gene has CDR1 MGHRA and CDR2 YSYEKL. There are 17 residues in the CDR3. The CDR3 spells CASSQAFLREIDNEQFF. CDR3 coding DNA: TGCGCCAGCAGTCAAGCCTTTCTGCGGGAGATCGACAATGAGCAGTTCTTC.

This clonotype was counted ten times or more. This CDR3 reads CASSWLPAEPGLPLGTQYF. The CDR3 DNA reads TGTGCCAGCAGCTGGCTCCCCGCTGAACCGGGACTCCCTTTGGGTACGCAGTATTTT. This sequence joins TRBV5-5 and TRBJ2-3; the D gene is possibly TRBD2 (6 bases). Trimming left V 3 bases short and J 8 bases short, with 31 bases between. Germline CDR1 SGHKS, CDR2 YYEKEE (reference sequence). The CDR3 totals 19 residues.

Points on this clonotype: A junction boundary mismatches the germline segment, possibly from a read error. V gene TRBV5-4 combines with J gene TRBJ2-1; D is possibly TRBD2 (5 bases). Germline CDR1 is SGHNT and CDR2 is YYREEE (reference sequence). The CDR3 loop spans 11 amino acids. The CDR3 DNA follows: TGTGCCAGCAGCTTTAGCGATGAGCAGTTGTTC. Translated, it gives CASSFSDEQLF.

For this clonotype: A read error is likely, as this CDR3 ends without the conserved phenylalanine or tryptophan. The genes are TRBV6-5 and TRBJ1-1, with 7 nucleotides matching TRBD1. Germline CDR1 and CDR2: MNHEY and SVGAGI. The CDR3 consists of 15 residues. Here the CDR3 reads CASSSYRGLNTEAFS. Written as DNA, the CDR3 is TGTGCCAGCAGTTCGTACAGGGGTCTGAACACTGAGGCTTTCTCT.